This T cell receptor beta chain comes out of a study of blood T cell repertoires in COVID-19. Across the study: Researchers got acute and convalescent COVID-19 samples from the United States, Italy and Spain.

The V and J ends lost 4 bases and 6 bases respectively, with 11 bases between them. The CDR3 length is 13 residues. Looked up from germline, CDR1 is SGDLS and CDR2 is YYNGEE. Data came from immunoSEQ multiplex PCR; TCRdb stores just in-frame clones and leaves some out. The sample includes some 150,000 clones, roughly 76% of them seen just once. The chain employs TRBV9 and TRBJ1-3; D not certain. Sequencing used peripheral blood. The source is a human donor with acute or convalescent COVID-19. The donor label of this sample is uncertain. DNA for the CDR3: TGTGCCAGCAGCCCCCTCGTAGAAAACACCATATATTTT. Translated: CASSPLVENTIYF.